This T cell receptor beta chain was observed in a study of regulatory T cells in long-lasting Graves disease. Arm-PCR of CDR3 regions and iRepertoire HTBI primers were used to build TCR beta libraries. TCRdb independently ran MiXCR on the multiplex PCR reads; one entry per CDR3 protein. The sample yields about 530,000 distinct CDR3 sequences, 15% to 20% seen once. The ends were cut back, 6 bases at V and 5 bases at J, with 18 bases in the middle. The CDR3 covers 15 residues. The germline V gene encodes CDR1 KGHSH and CDR2 LQKENI. Study-level findings and limits: Gene preferences differed: TRBV28, TRBJ1-2, TRBJ2-5 in persistent cases.

As regards this clonotype: Antigen unknown. This may be a read error, as it is one base from a much larger clone.

Noted time point: newly diagnosed GD, antithyroid drugs for less than 3 months. PBMC-derived RNA was used for the TCR library. These data also featured in a second study, about T cells in Graves' hyperthyroidism and ophthalmopathy. From that paper: Patients between 18 and 65 years old had hyperthyroidism, newly diagnosed and lasting under 2 months. Initially, a first-round RT-PCR of the TCR CDR3 employed the HTBI primer set.

The chain employs TRBV18 and TRBJ2-3, with D maybe TRBD2 (5 bases). The sequencing used peripheral blood mononuclear cells (PBMCs), collected at new diagnosis, from a patient treated with antithyroid drugs. The clonotype comes from a woman aged 35 to 59 with Graves disease. This chain's CDR3 is CASSQLPSGEDTQYF. DNA of the CDR3: TGTGCCAGCTCTCAGCTACCTTCCGGGGAAGATACGCAGTATTTT.